This T cell receptor beta chain was identified in a study of CXCR3-negative and CXCR3-positive naive CD8 T cells. Carrying UMI labels, the TRB cDNA libraries were prepared through 5' RACE. For each CDR3 protein, TCRdb gives one entry from its re-call of the 5' RACE reads, without DNA. The sample spans 20,000 to 25,000 distinct CDR3 sequences; the ten largest clones claim about 4.2%. Germline V CDR1 and CDR2: DFQATT, SNEGSKA (reference sequence). This CDR3 is built from 13 residues. Findings of the study overall: Partly lower CXCR3 expression followed cryopreservation, and most assays relied on fresh PBMCs.

Remarks on this clonotype: Antigen: not known.

This TCR came from a human donor in good health. Some clones in this sample may be carry-over from other donors' samples. The chain is built from TRBV20-1 and TRBJ1-1. The specimen sequenced was naive CXCR3- CD8+ T cells from blood. Noted subset: CD45RO-CCR7+CD27+CD95- naive CD8+ T cells lacking CXCR3 (TNR3-). The CDR3: CSARGLMNTEAFF.